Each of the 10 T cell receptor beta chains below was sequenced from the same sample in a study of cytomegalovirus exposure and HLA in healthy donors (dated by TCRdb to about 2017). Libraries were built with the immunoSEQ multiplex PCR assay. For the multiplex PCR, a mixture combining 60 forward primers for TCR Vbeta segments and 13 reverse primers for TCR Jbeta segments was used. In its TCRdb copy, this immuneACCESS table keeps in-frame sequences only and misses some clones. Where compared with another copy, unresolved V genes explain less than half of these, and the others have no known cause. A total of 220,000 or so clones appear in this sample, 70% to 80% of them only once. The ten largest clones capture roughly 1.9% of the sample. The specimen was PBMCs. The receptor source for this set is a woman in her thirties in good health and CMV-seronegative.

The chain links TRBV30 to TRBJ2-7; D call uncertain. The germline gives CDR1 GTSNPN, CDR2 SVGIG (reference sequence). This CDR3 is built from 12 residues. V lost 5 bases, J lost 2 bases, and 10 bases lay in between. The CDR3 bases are TGTGCCTGGGGCGGAACACCCTACGAGCAGTACTTC. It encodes CAWGGTPYEQYF.

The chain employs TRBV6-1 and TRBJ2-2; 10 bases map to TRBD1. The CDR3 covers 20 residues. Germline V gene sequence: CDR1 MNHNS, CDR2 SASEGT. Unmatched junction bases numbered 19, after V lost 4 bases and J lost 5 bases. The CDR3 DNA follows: TGTGCCAGCAGTGCCGACGAACTTAACCGGGACAGGGGACCGACCGGGGAGCTGTTTTTT. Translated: CASSADELNRDRGPTGELFF.

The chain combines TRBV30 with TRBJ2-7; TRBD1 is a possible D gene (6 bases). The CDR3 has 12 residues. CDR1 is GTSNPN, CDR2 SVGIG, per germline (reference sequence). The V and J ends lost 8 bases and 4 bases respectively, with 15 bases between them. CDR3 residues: CAGKGVGYEQYF. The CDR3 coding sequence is TGTGCCGGGAAGGGGGTTGGGTACGAGCAGTACTTC.

This CDR3 reads CAWSQDSDTEAFF. CDR3 nucleotides: TGTGCCTGGAGTCAGGACTCCGACACTGAAGCTTTCTTT. V gene TRBV30 combines with J gene TRBJ1-1; D gene ambiguous. CDR3 length: 13 residues. Germline CDR1 reads GTSNPN; CDR2 reads SVGIG (reference sequence). V was shortened by 2 bases and J by 3 bases, with 10 bases between the two germline ends. The variable domain in full, completed from reference TRBV30 and TRBJ1-1, reads SQTIHQWPATLVQPVGSPLSLECTVEGTSNPNLYWYRQAAGRGLQLLFYSVGIGQISSEVPQNLSASRPQDRQFILSSKKLLLSDSGFYLCAWSQDSDTEAFFGQGTRLTVV.

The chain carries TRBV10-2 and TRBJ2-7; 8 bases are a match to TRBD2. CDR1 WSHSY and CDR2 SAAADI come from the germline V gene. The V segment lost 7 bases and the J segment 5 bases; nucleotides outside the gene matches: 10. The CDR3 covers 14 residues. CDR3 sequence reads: CASIPAGEFDEQYF. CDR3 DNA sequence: TGCGCCAGCATACCAGCGGGGGAGTTTGACGAGCAGTACTTC.

DNA of the CDR3: TGCGCCAGCCTTAGGGGTAGCGGGGCCCCTATTGGGAATGAGCAGTTCTTC. Amino acids: CASLRGSGAPIGNEQFF. This sequence joins TRBV5-1 and TRBJ2-1, with 8 bases fitting TRBD2. The CDR3 consists of 17 residues. V was pared by 7 bases and J by 7 bases, with 19 bases of the junction left unmatched. Germline V gene lookup returns CDR1 SGHRS and CDR2 YFSETQ.

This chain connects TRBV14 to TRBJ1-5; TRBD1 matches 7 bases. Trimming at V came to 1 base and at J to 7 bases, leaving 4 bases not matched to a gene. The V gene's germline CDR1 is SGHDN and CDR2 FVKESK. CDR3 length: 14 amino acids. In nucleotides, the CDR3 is TGTGCCAGCAGCCAAGGAGGGGGCGGGCAGCCCCAGCATTTT. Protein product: CASSQGGGGQPQHF.

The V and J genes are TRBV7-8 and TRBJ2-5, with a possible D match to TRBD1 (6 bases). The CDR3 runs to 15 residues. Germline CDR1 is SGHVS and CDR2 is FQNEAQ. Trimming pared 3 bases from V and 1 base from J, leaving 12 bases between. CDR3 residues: CASSFTGQFQETQYF. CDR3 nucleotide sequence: TGTGCCAGCAGCTTTACCGGACAGTTCCAAGAGACCCAGTACTTC. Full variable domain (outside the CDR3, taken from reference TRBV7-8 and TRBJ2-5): GAGVSQSPRYKVAKRGQDVALRCDPISGHVSLFWYQQALGQGPEFLTYFQNEAQLDKSGLPSDRFFAERPEGSVSTLKIQRTQQEDSAVYLCASSFTGQFQETQYFGPGTRLLVL.

The chain's CDR3 is CASSSGTWDTEAFF. The CDR3 region has the DNA TGTGCCAGCAGCTCCGGGACATGGGACACTGAAGCTTTCTTT. V usage is TRBV7-8 and J usage is TRBJ1-1, with a weak D call TRBD1 (6 bases). Trimming left V 4 bases short and J 3 bases short, with 12 bases between. Germline values: CDR1 SGHVS, CDR2 FQNEAQ. This CDR3 has 14 amino acids.

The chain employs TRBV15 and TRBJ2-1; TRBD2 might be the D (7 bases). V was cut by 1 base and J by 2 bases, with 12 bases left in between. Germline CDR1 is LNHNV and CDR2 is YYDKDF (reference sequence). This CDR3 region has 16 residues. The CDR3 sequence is CATSRGGRGAYNEQFF. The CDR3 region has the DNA TGTGCCACCAGCAGAGGAGGGAGGGGGGCCTACAATGAGCAGTTCTTC.